These 2 T cell receptor beta chains share one sample of origin, sequenced in a study of identifying expanded T cells in peripheral blood. Generated by immunoSEQ multiplex PCR, the TCRdb table keeps only in-frame clones and is missing some. The sample consists of over 75,000 clones, more than 70% of them appearing once. The material sequenced was blood. The receptors were sampled from a person aged 18 to 75 in good health.

V gene TRBV6-6 combines with J gene TRBJ1-2, with 10 bases fitting TRBD1. This CDR3 has 15 residues. J was trimmed by 6 bases and V by 2 bases; bases with no gene match: 6. Germline CDR1 is MNHNY and CDR2 is SVGAGI (reference sequence). The CDR3 reads CASSYDRGRSDGYTF. As DNA, the CDR3 is TGTGCCAGCAGTTACGACAGGGGGCGTTCGGATGGCTACACCTTC.

The rearrangement uses TRBV6-1 and TRBJ2-3; 14 nucleotides align to TRBD2. The germline gives CDR1 MNHNS, CDR2 SASEGT. The junction had 1 base not matched to a gene; V was cut back by 4 bases and J by 4 bases. This CDR3 contains 15 residues. The CDR3 loop is CASSGLAGGPDTQYF. CDR3 bases: TGTGCCAGCAGTGGACTAGCGGGGGGGCCAGATACGCAGTATTTT.